The rows below give T cell receptor beta chains drawn from one sample of a study of CD8 T cells in Susac syndrome. TCRdb processed the immunoSEQ multiplex PCR reads anew with MiXCR; each CDR3 protein has one entry. The sample records more than 150,000 distinct CDR3 sequences, roughly 94% being singletons. Sequenced input: CD4+ T cells from PBMCs. These receptors were collected from a human donor in good health. Each CDR3 is given with its conserved first and last residue. The D gene is left open where the match is weak. The size entry is marked missing in some rows and otherwise reads once, few, many or a size class.

clone_size	d_call	j_call	v_call	cdr3_aa	cdr3_nt
.	TRBD1	TRBJ1-2	TRBV5-1	CASTSAGTAGYTF	TGCGCCAGCACCTCGGCCGGGACAGCGGGCTACACCTTC
few	TRBD1	TRBJ2-7	TRBV29-1	CSVVFAGTGPYEQYF	TGCAGCGTTGTTTTTGCCGGGACAGGACCATACGAGCAGTACTTC
.	TRBD1	TRBJ1-2	TRBV25-1	CASSEGDRGHYGYTF	TGTGCCAGCAGTGAAGGGGACAGGGGACACTATGGCTACACCTTC
.	.	TRBJ1-6	TRBV5-1	CASSPLGGGENSPLHF	TGCGCCAGCAGCCCCTTGGGAGGGGGTGAAAATTCACCCCTCCACTTT
.	.	TRBJ2-2	TRBV7-3	CASSDTPAGQTGELFF	TGTGCCAGCAGCGATACCCCAGCGGGTCAGACCGGGGAGCTGTTTTTT
.	.	TRBJ1-2	TRBV6-2/TRBV6-3	CASTGTGDNYGYTF	TGTGCCAGCACCGGAACGGGGGATAACTATGGCTACACCTTC
.	TRBD1	TRBJ2-7	TRBV28	CASSYGTGATWSYEQYF	TGTGCCAGCAGTTACGGGACAGGGGCAACTTGGTCCTACGAGCAGTACTTC
.	.	TRBJ1-3	TRBV4-2	CASSQDLTNSGNTIYF	TGTGCCAGCAGCCAAGATCTTACAAACTCTGGAAACACCATATATTTT
.	.	TRBJ2-2	TRBV12-3/TRBV12-4	CASSIRQNTGELFF	TGTGCCAGCAGTATTAGACAGAACACCGGGGAGCTGTTTTTT
.	TRBD1	TRBJ2-2	TRBV19	CASRGRGYADTGELFF	TGTGCCAGTAGAGGCAGGGGGTATGCAGACACCGGGGAGCTGTTTTTT
.	.	TRBJ2-1	TRBV20-1	CSVRQDTLYNEQFF	TGCAGTGTCCGACAGGATACCCTCTACAATGAGCAGTTCTTC
.	.	TRBJ2-1	TRBV29-1	CSVDLDGSLGEQFF	TGCAGCGTCGATTTAGATGGGAGCTTAGGTGAGCAGTTCTTC
.	.	TRBJ2-7	TRBV7-8	CASSLRETYEQYF	TGTGCCAGCAGCCTCAGGGAAACCTACGAGCAGTACTTC
.	.	TRBJ2-7	TRBV10-2	CASRLSGAIYEQYF	TGCGCCAGCAGACTATCGGGAGCGATATACGAGCAGTACTTC
.	.	TRBJ2-5	TRBV2	CASRRDSTETQYF	TGTGCCAGCAGACGGGACTCCACAGAGACCCAGTACTTC
.	.	TRBJ1-2	TRBV6-4	CATSDYPYAGYTF	TGTGCCACCTCGGACTATCCCTATGCCGGCTACACCTTC
.	.	TRBJ2-3	TRBV28	CASSLTVDTQYF	TGTGCCAGCAGTTTAACGGTGGATACGCAGTATTTT
once	TRBD2	TRBJ2-3	TRBV7-2	CASRQAIGTIFTDTQYF	TGTGCCAGCAGGCAAGCAATTGGGACTATATTCACAGATACGCAGTATTTT
once	TRBD1	TRBJ1-4	TRBV6-6	CASSSDRGLEKLFF	TGTGCCAGCAGTTCCGACAGGGGGCTTGAAAAACTGTTTTTT
.	.	TRBJ2-7	TRBV6-5	CASSYSTGGEQYF	TGTGCCAGCAGTTACTCGACCGGGGGAGAGCAGTACTTC
few	.	TRBJ1-1	TRBV7-2	CASSTGMNTEAFF	TGTGCCAGCAGCACAGGGATGAACACTGAAGCTTTCTTT
.	.	TRBJ1-5	TRBV20-1	CSASVNSNQPQHF	TGCAGTGCTAGCGTCAACAGCAATCAGCCCCAGCATTTT
.	.	TRBJ2-3	TRBV7-9	CASSLTSYTQYF	TGTGCCAGCAGCTTAACGTCATATACGCAGTATTTT
.	.	TRBJ2-5	TRBV5-1	CASSLEDSQETQYF	TGCGCCAGCAGCTTGGAGGACAGCCAAGAGACCCAGTACTTC
few	.	TRBJ1-4	TRBV6-1	CASSNGEYEKLFF	TGTGCCAGCAGTAACGGGGAGTATGAAAAACTGTTTTTT
.	.	TRBJ1-1	TRBV20-1	CSARDPGRRTEVFF	TGCAGTGCTAGAGATCCGGGGAGGAGGACTGAAGTTTTCTTT
.	.	TRBJ2-3	TRBV20-1	CSARDLGRSTDTQYF	TGCAGTGCTAGAGATCTCGGGCGGAGCACAGATACGCAGTATTTT
.	TRBD2	TRBJ2-7	TRBV5-1	CASSSGGSGSHEQYF	TGCGCCAGCAGCTCCGGGGGTAGCGGGAGCCACGAGCAGTACTTC
.	.	TRBJ1-3	TRBV20-1	CSATDRLNGNTIYF	TGCAGTGCAACAGACAGGCTAAATGGAAACACCATATATTTT
.	.	TRBJ2-5	TRBV10-3	CAISGGLLRETQYF	TGTGCCATCAGTGGGGGCCTCCTTCGCGAGACCCAGTACTTC
.	.	TRBJ1-1	TRBV19	CASSGTELPEAFF	TGTGCCAGTAGCGGGACCGAGCTCCCTGAAGCTTTCTTT
.	TRBD1	TRBJ2-7	TRBV30	CAQGIFDEQYF	TGTGCACAGGGGATTTTCGACGAGCAGTACTTC
.	TRBD2	TRBJ2-5	TRBV29-1	CSVTCLAGGRETQYF	TGCAGCGTGACCTGTTTAGCGGGAGGCAGGGAGACCCAGTACTTC
.	TRBD1	TRBJ2-5	TRBV24-1	CATSDPRTGGETQYF	TGTGCCACCAGTGATCCGAGGACAGGGGGAGAGACCCAGTACTTC
once	.	TRBJ1-5	TRBV20-1	CSASDSNQPQHF	TGCAGTGCTAGCGATAGCAATCAGCCCCAGCATTTT
.	TRBD1	TRBJ2-1	TRBV2	CASSEVRGREQFF	TGTGCCAGCAGTGAGGTCAGGGGGCGCGAGCAGTTCTTC
once	.	TRBJ1-1	TRBV7-9	CASSLGGGHAFF	TGTGCCAGCAGCTTAGGAGGGGGGCACGCTTTCTTT
.	.	TRBJ1-1	TRBV20-1	CSARRTDTEAFF	TGCAGTGCTAGAAGGACAGACACTGAAGCTTTCTTT
.	.	TRBJ2-7	TRBV18	CASSPTVAGPSYEQYF	TGTGCCAGCTCACCTACGGTAGCAGGGCCTTCCTACGAGCAGTACTTC
.	TRBD2	TRBJ2-3	TRBV5-1	CASSLGLAGSTDTQYF	TGCGCCAGCAGCTTGGGATTAGCGGGGAGCACAGATACGCAGTATTTT
.	.	TRBJ1-3	TRBV19	CASSIDALSYSGNTIYF	TGTGCCAGTAGTATAGACGCGCTCTCCTACTCTGGAAACACCATATATTTT
.	TRBD2	TRBJ2-1	TRBV3-1	CASSPTSGDYNEQFF	TGTGCCAGCAGCCCTACTAGCGGGGACTACAATGAGCAGTTCTTC